Each of the 4 T cell receptor beta chains below was sequenced from the same sample in a study of blood T cells in healthy people across ages. The authors ran a second PCR of about 6 to 11 cycles using a sample-barcoded 5' primer and a J-beta primer mix. TCRdb passed the 5' RACE reads through MiXCR, listing each CDR3 protein once. The sample lists around 670,000 distinct CDR3 sequences; about 30% were seen once. Input material: blood. These receptors came from a woman aged 80 or older in good health.

With regard to this clonotype: The junction differs from germline at one of its ends, possibly a read error. The chain recombines TRBV27 with TRBJ1-1; no definite D call. The CDR3 runs 15 residues. CDR1 and CDR2 from the germline V gene are MNHEY and SMNVEV (reference sequence). The CDR3 DNA is TGTGCCAGCAGTTTATCGGCATCCGGGCAGACTGAGGCTTTCTTT. It specifies CASSLSASGQTEAFF.

This clonotype was observed many times. The chain uses TRBV7-3 and TRBJ2-1; weak D call: TRBD1 (6 bases). The CDR3 is 15 residues long. CDR1 and CDR2 from the germline V gene are SGHTA and FQGTGA. The germline V and J ends were trimmed by 0 bases and 6 bases, with 12 bases remaining between them. The CDR3 region is CASSLTRTVRNEQFF. In DNA, the CDR3 is TGTGCCAGCAGCTTAACCCGGACAGTTCGCAATGAGCAGTTCTTC.

As concerns this clonotype: One end of the junction is discordant with germline, which a read error may explain. The chain uses TRBV27 and TRBJ1-1; no clear D. In germline, CDR1 is MNHEY, CDR2 SMNVEV (reference sequence). This CDR3 is built from 15 residues. DNA for the CDR3: TGTGCCAGCAATTTATACGACCGCGGGAGGACTGAAGCTTTCTTT. Residues: CASNLYDRGRTEAFF.

This clonotype was found a few times. A much larger clonotype is one base distant, so this may be a read error. The V call is TRBV6-6, the J call TRBJ2-6; maybe TRBD1 (5 bases). The V gene's germline CDR1 is MNHNY and CDR2 SVGAGI (reference sequence). The CDR3 runs to 15 residues. CDR3: CASNRYEAGANVRTF. As DNA, the CDR3 is TGTGCCAGCAACCGATACGAAGCTGGGGCCAACGTCCGGACTTTC.